Listed here are 17 T cell receptor beta chains from one sample, sequenced in a study of radiotherapy plus CTLA-4 blockade in lung cancer. TCRdb keeps only in-frame clones here, not all; method: immunoSEQ multiplex PCR. The sample contains tens of thousands of clones, 72% of which appear only once. The material sequenced was peripheral blood, taken from a patient treated with radiotherapy plus ipilimumab. These receptors all come from a human donor with non-small cell lung cancer who had stable disease on radiotherapy plus ipilimumab.

V and J are TRBV2 and TRBJ2-3, with 7 bases that match TRBD2. Germline assignment: CDR1 SNHLY and CDR2 FYNNEI. The CDR3 covers 16 residues. V gave up 6 bases and J gave up 0 bases; unmatched junction bases: 9. The CDR3: CASSKSGGGSTDTQYF. CDR3 coding DNA: TGTGCCAGCAGCAAATCTGGGGGGGGGAGCACAGATACGCAGTATTTT.

CDR3 DNA sequence: TGCAGCGTTGTACCGTACGGTAGACTAGCGGGGGACAATGAGCAGTTCTTC. It specifies CSVVPYGRLAGDNEQFF. This rearrangement joins TRBV29-1 to TRBJ2-1; TRBD2 agrees at 12 bases. Germline-derived CDR1 and CDR2 are SQVTM and ANQGSEA. This CDR3 has 17 residues. With V trimmed by 4 bases and J by 5 bases, 12 bases remained unmatched.

The genes are TRBV30 and TRBJ2-3, with D perhaps TRBD2 (5 bases). The CDR3 consists of 14 residues. In germline, CDR1 is GTSNPN, CDR2 SVGIG (reference sequence). The germline V and J ends were trimmed by 0 bases and 4 bases, with 11 bases remaining between them. In nucleotides, the CDR3 is TGTGCCTGGAGTGTACGGGGTGCTTCAGATACGCAGTATTTT. Protein sequence: CAWSVRGASDTQYF.

The chain has TRBV5-1 and TRBJ1-2; possible D gene TRBD1, 6 bases. Trimming took 0 bases from V and 5 from J, leaving 11 bases between them. CDR1 is SGHRS and CDR2 is YFSETQ in the germline V gene. The CDR3 is 14 amino acids. CDR3 sequence reads: CASSLETGPYGYTF. In DNA, the CDR3 is TGCGCCAGCAGCTTGGAAACAGGGCCATATGGCTACACCTTC.

The gene calls are TRBV25-1 and TRBJ2-2, with D perhaps matching TRBD1 (6 bases). V was pared by 6 bases and J by 6 bases, with 17 bases between. The V gene's germline CDR1 is MGHDK and CDR2 SYGVNS. The CDR3 consists of 15 residues. CDR3 loop: CASSRDKNVAGELFF. DNA of the CDR3: TGTGCCAGCAGCCGGGACAAGAACGTGGCCGGGGAGCTGTTTTTT.

The chain couples TRBV9 to TRBJ1-2, with 7 positions matching TRBD1. The CDR3 spans 16 residues. The ends lost 1 base at V and 8 bases at J; junction bases unmatched: 14. In germline, CDR1 is SGDLS, CDR2 YYNGEE. CDR3 region: CASSVTSSYTGVGYTF. The CDR3 nucleotides read TGTGCCAGCAGCGTAACGAGTTCTTATACAGGGGTAGGCTACACCTTC. Based on the CDR3 plus reference TRBV9 and TRBJ1-2, the full variable domain is DSGVTQTPKHLITATGQRVTLRCSPRSGDLSVYWYQQSLDQGLQFLIQYYNGEERAKGNILERFSAQQFPDLHSELNLSSLELGDSALYFCASSVTSSYTGVGYTFGSGTRLTVV.

This chain joins TRBV10-2 and TRBJ1-3, with TRBD1 matching 9 bases. Trimming took 8 bases from V and 6 from J; bases not matched to a gene: 5. Germline-derived CDR1 and CDR2 are WSHSY and SAAADI. The CDR3 totals 13 residues. The CDR3 loop is CASWDRAENTIYF. The CDR3 nucleotides are TGCGCCAGCTGGGACAGGGCGGAAAACACCATATATTTT.

V and J are TRBV7-9 and TRBJ2-5, with 7 bases that match TRBD2. Germline loops: CDR1 SEHNR, CDR2 FQNEAQ (reference sequence). The CDR3 totals 14 residues. Trimming cost V 7 bases and J 4 bases; bases outside gene matches: 9. CDR3 DNA sequence: TGTGCCAGCATCCGGGAGGAGGGAAGAGAGACCCAGTACTTC. Protein product: CASIREEGRETQYF.

This clone was detected a few times. The genes are TRBV10-3 and TRBJ2-3; 8 bases align to TRBD1. The CDR3 has 15 residues. Trimming at V came to 3 bases and at J to 1 base, leaving 3 bases not matched to a gene. CDR1 ENHRY and CDR2 SYGVKD come from the germline V gene. The CDR3 protein is CAISEDRGGTDTQYF. CDR3 DNA sequence: TGTGCCATCAGTGAAGACAGGGGAGGCACAGATACGCAGTATTTT.

The V and J genes are TRBV10-3 and TRBJ2-5; possibly TRBD1 for D (6 bases). The CDR3 contains 14 residues. V was clipped by 4 bases and J by 1 base, with 10 bases between them. Germline V gene lookup returns CDR1 ENHRY and CDR2 SYGVKD. The CDR3 coding sequence is TGTGCCATCAGTGGGACAGAGAGCCAAGAGACCCAGTACTTC. As protein: CAISGTESQETQYF.

The V call is TRBV5-1, the J call TRBJ2-7; 8 positions agree with TRBD1. This CDR3 is 14 amino acids long. The V and J ends lost 5 bases and 6 bases, in that order; junction bases with no gene match: 10. Per germline, CDR1 SGHRS and CDR2 YFSETQ. The DNA of the CDR3 is TGCGCCAGCAGTTGGTCACAGGGGGTTTTCGAGCAGTACTTC. Encoded protein: CASSWSQGVFEQYF.

The V and J genes are TRBV9 and TRBJ1-2, with D maybe TRBD1 (5 bases). Germline lookup yields CDR1 SGDLS and CDR2 YYNGEE. The CDR3 is 15 amino acids. Trimming removed 0 bases from V and 5 bases from J, with 14 bases in between. In DNA, the CDR3 is TGTGCCAGCAGCGTAGGGGGGGTCATGGGGTATGGCTACACCTTC. Protein product: CASSVGGVMGYGYTF.

J is TRBJ2-1 and V is TRBV19; TRBD2 matches at 8 bases. The CDR3 sequence is 14 residues long. Germline V gives CDR1 LNHDA, CDR2 SQIVND (reference sequence). J lost 9 bases, V lost 1 base, and 5 bases had no gene match. CDR3 loop: CASSIAGAGGEQFF. CDR3 bases: TGTGCCAGTAGTATAGCCGGGGCGGGGGGTGAGCAGTTCTTC.

V is TRBV7-2 and J is TRBJ2-2; 8 nucleotides match TRBD1. The CDR3 consists of 15 residues. CDR1 and CDR2 from the germline V gene are SGHTA and FQGNSA. Trimming at V came to 5 bases and at J to 5 bases, leaving 7 bases not matched to a gene. This CDR3 is CASSTLRTGTGELFF. CDR3 bases: TGTGCCAGCAGCACGCTCCGGACAGGGACCGGGGAGCTGTTTTTT.

The rearrangement joins TRBV28 to TRBJ2-5; 8 nucleotides agree with TRBD1. V gave up 5 bases and J gave up 5 bases; unmatched junction bases: 10. In germline, CDR1 is MDHEN, CDR2 SYDVKM. There are 15 residues in the CDR3. CDR3 protein: CASSPPSGGMETQYF. The CDR3 DNA reads as TGTGCCAGCAGTCCTCCGTCAGGGGGCATGGAGACCCAGTACTTC.

The chain links TRBV4-1 to TRBJ2-2; 12 bases map to TRBD2. The J segment lost 6 bases and the V segment lost 2 bases, leaving 13 bases of the junction unmatched. Germline V CDR1 and CDR2: MGHRA, YSYEKL. The CDR3 has 19 amino acids. The CDR3 loop reads CASSQSGLAGYGGSGELFF. DNA of the CDR3: TGCGCCAGCAGCCAATCGGGACTAGCGGGTTATGGGGGGTCCGGGGAGCTGTTTTTT.

This clone appeared a few times. The chain's CDR3 is CASARPAGGLETQYF. Written as DNA, the CDR3 is TGTGCCAGCGCAAGGCCAGCGGGGGGGCTGGAGACCCAGTACTTC. This sequence joins TRBV2 and TRBJ2-5; 10 nucleotides align to TRBD2. Per germline, CDR1 SNHLY and CDR2 FYNNEI. Trimming removed 8 bases from V and 5 bases from J; junction bases left unmatched: 11. The CDR3 runs to 15 residues.